This entry lists 25 T cell receptor beta chains sequenced from one sample in a study of blood T cell repertoires in COVID-19. Assay used: immunoSEQ multiplex PCR; TCRdb lists only in-frame clones, some missing. The table includes approximately 200,000 clones, approximately 83% detected once. Sequenced material: peripheral blood. The source of these receptors is a woman aged 55-70 years with acute or convalescent COVID-19.

The V call is TRBV6-2 or TRBV6-3, the J call TRBJ2-1; D gene ambiguous. The CDR3 has 12 residues. V was trimmed by 3 bases and J by 7 bases, leaving 7 bases between them. Germline lookup yields CDR1 MNHEY and CDR2 SVGEGT. The CDR3 DNA sequence: TGTGCCAGCAGTTATGCCAGGAATGAGCAGTTCTTC. It specifies CASSYARNEQFF.

The CDR3 region has the DNA TGTGCCAGTAGTACAAGGATCCCCCGGACGGAGGATCAGCCCCAGCATTTT. This sequence encodes CASSTRIPRTEDQPQHF. The rearrangement uses TRBV19 and TRBJ1-5; D not certain. This CDR3 has 17 residues. Germline-derived CDR1 and CDR2 are LNHDA and SQIVND (reference sequence). The germline V and J ends were trimmed by 4 bases and 5 bases, with 21 bases remaining between them.

The CDR3 loop reads CATSGTDRLNTEAFF. CDR3 coding DNA: TGTGCCACCAGCGGTACGGACAGACTGAACACTGAAGCTTTCTTT. The rearrangement joins TRBV15 to TRBJ1-1, with D possibly being TRBD1 (6 bases). This CDR3 spans 15 amino acids. Germline loops: CDR1 LNHNV, CDR2 YYDKDF (reference sequence). V was pared by 5 bases and J by 0 bases, with 13 bases between.

This clone was found a few times. The rearrangement links TRBV19 to TRBJ2-1; 10 bases are shared with TRBD2. Germline assignment: CDR1 LNHDA and CDR2 SQIVND (reference sequence). The CDR3 runs to 13 residues. V lost 4 bases to trimming and J lost 7 bases; unmatched junction nucleotides: 1. CDR3 in DNA: TGTGCCAGTAGTAGGGGACTAGCGAATGAGCAGTTCTTC. Translated, it gives CASSRGLANEQFF. Looking up the rest from reference TRBV19 and TRBJ2-1 gives the full variable domain: DGGITQSPKYLFRKEGQNVTLSCEQNLNHDAMYWYRQDPGQGLRLIYYSQIVNDFQKGDIAEGYSVSREKKESFPLTVTSAQKNPTAFYLCASSRGLANEQFFGPGTRLTVL.

V and J are TRBV15 and TRBJ2-1; 8 nucleotides match TRBD2. J gave up 6 bases and V 0 bases, and 4 bases lay outside the gene matches. The CDR3 has 15 amino acids. From germline, CDR1 is LNHNV and CDR2 YYDKDF (reference sequence). DNA of the CDR3: TGTGCCACCAGCAGAGAAGGGACTAGACCCAATGAGCAGTTCTTC. It codes for CATSREGTRPNEQFF.

The V call is TRBV9, the J call TRBJ2-5; 13 bases align to TRBD2. This CDR3 has 16 amino acids. Germline values: CDR1 SGDLS, CDR2 YYNGEE. J gave up 5 bases and V 4 bases, and 8 bases lay outside the gene matches. The chain's CDR3 is CASSPSTSGGLETQYF. In DNA, the CDR3 is TGTGCCAGCAGCCCCTCGACTAGCGGGGGGTTGGAGACCCAGTACTTC. Combining the CDR3 with reference TRBV9 and TRBJ2-5 gives the whole variable domain DSGVTQTPKHLITATGQRVTLRCSPRSGDLSVYWYQQSLDQGLQFLIQYYNGEERAKGNILERFSAQQFPDLHSELNLSSLELGDSALYFCASSPSTSGGLETQYFGPGTRLLVL.

The rearrangement joins TRBV6-6 to TRBJ1-6; 7 nucleotides line up with TRBD1. Germline V CDR1 and CDR2: MNHNY, SVGAGI (reference sequence). Losses at the gene ends were 5 bases for V and 2 bases for J; bases not matched to a gene: 9. The CDR3 sequence is 17 residues long. The CDR3 loop is CASSPEGARTYNSPLHF. Written as DNA, the CDR3 is TGTGCCAGCAGTCCCGAGGGGGCGCGGACCTATAATTCACCCCTCCACTTT.

The rearrangement uses TRBV7-3 and TRBJ2-2; 9 bases map to TRBD1. This CDR3 region has 16 residues. Looked up from germline, CDR1 is SGHTA and CDR2 is FQGTGA. Unmatched junction bases numbered 6, after V lost 1 base and J lost 6 bases. The CDR3 is CASSLSPGQGSGELFF. The CDR3 DNA follows: TGTGCCAGCAGCTTAAGTCCGGGACAGGGTTCCGGGGAGCTGTTTTTT.

The gene calls are TRBV6-5 and TRBJ2-5; no reliable D call. The CDR3 has 11 residues. Germline CDR1 is MNHEY and CDR2 is SVGAGI. Trimming left V 10 bases short and J 5 bases short, with 11 bases between. The DNA for the CDR3 is TGTGCCACCGTCCCTTTGGAGACCCAGTACTTC. Residues: CATVPLETQYF.

In its sample, this clone was seen once. The rearrangement links TRBV5-1 to TRBJ2-2, with 7 bases that match TRBD1. The CDR3 is 15 amino acids. J lost 6 bases, V lost 4 bases, and 9 bases had no gene match. Germline V lookup: CDR1 SGHRS, CDR2 YFSETQ. The CDR3 region has the DNA TGCGCCAGCAGCACCGGCGACAGGGTGCCCGGGGAGCTGTTTTTT. Encoded protein: CASSTGDRVPGELFF.

The rearrangement links TRBV5-1 to TRBJ1-2, with D possibly TRBD1 on 6 matching bases. Germline V gene data show CDR1 as SGHRS and CDR2 as YFSETQ. Trimming cost V 3 bases and J 2 bases, with 11 bases left between them. The CDR3 covers 14 residues. CDR3 residues: CASSSQGQNYGYTF. CDR3 DNA sequence: TGCGCCAGCAGCTCCCAGGGACAAAACTATGGCTACACCTTC.

Concerning this clone itself: This CDR3 is also generated by other DNA sequences in the sample. The chain combines TRBV3-1 (or the pseudogene TRBV3-2) with TRBJ2-7; no definite D call. Between the trimmed V and J ends, which lost 1 base and 3 bases, there was a span of 10 bases. This CDR3 has 14 amino acids. Germline values: CDR1 LGHDT, CDR2 YNNKEL (reference sequence). CDR3 residues: CASSQVAGNYEQYF. The CDR3, as DNA: TGTGCCAGCAGCCAAGTAGCCGGAAACTACGAGCAGTACTTC.

This sequence joins TRBV7-2 and TRBJ2-3; D is unclear. The germline V gene encodes CDR1 SGHTA and CDR2 FQGNSA. The CDR3 has 12 amino acids. The V and J ends lost 0 bases and 8 bases respectively, with 6 bases between them. The CDR3 coding sequence is TGTGCCAGCAGCTTAGCGCCAGTTACGCAGTATTTT. It translates to CASSLAPVTQYF.

This clone appeared a few times. The rearrangement uses TRBV6-6 and TRBJ1-3; perhaps TRBD1 as D (6 bases). This CDR3 spans 14 amino acids. The V end was cut by 5 bases, the J end by 4 bases, with 12 bases between. CDR1 is MNHNY, CDR2 SVGAGI, per germline (reference sequence). The DNA for the CDR3 is TGTGCCAGCAGTAAGGACAGAGACGGAAACACCATATATTTT. Protein product: CASSKDRDGNTIYF.

The chain recombines TRBV14 with TRBJ1-2, with TRBD1 as a possible D gene (5 bases). V was trimmed by 4 bases and J by 7 bases, leaving 10 bases between them. Germline V gene data show CDR1 as SGHDN and CDR2 as FVKESK. The CDR3 loop spans 12 amino acids. The CDR3 sequence is CASSPSGFGYTF. CDR3 nucleotides: TGTGCCAGCAGCCCCTCAGGGTTTGGCTACACCTTC.

The V gene is TRBV6-1, the J gene TRBJ1-3; 11 bases line up with TRBD1. Germline CDR1 reads MNHNS; CDR2 reads SASEGT. There are 16 residues in the CDR3. V lost 1 base, J lost 3 bases, and 2 bases stayed unmatched. The CDR3 sequence: CASSEGDRGVGNTIYF. Written as DNA, the CDR3 is TGTGCCAGCAGTGAAGGGGACAGGGGGGTTGGAAACACCATATATTTT.

Concerning this clone: The same CDR3 can be traced to other DNA sequences in this sample. The chain carries TRBV19 and TRBJ1-5; D is undetermined. This CDR3 has 14 amino acids. V lost 2 bases to trimming and J lost 3 bases, with 8 bases between them. Germline CDR1 reads LNHDA; CDR2 reads SQIVND (reference sequence). In DNA, the CDR3 is TGTGCCAGTAGTATAACGGGTGACAATCAGCCCCAGCATTTT. It codes for CASSITGDNQPQHF.

The J gene is TRBJ2-1, the V gene TRBV9, with TRBD2 matching over 10 bases. Trimming cost V 2 bases and J 6 bases; bases outside gene matches: 11. Germline loops: CDR1 SGDLS, CDR2 YYNGEE. CDR3 size: 17 residues. CDR3 bases: TGTGCCAGCAGCGTCTCAGTTAGCGGGGGGAGGCTCAATGAGCAGTTCTTC. Translated: CASSVSVSGGRLNEQFF. The variable domain in full, completed from reference TRBV9 and TRBJ2-1, reads DSGVTQTPKHLITATGQRVTLRCSPRSGDLSVYWYQQSLDQGLQFLIQYYNGEERAKGNILERFSAQQFPDLHSELNLSSLELGDSALYFCASSVSVSGGRLNEQFFGPGTRLTVL.

This clone was detected only a few times. The rearrangement joins TRBV2 to TRBJ1-4, with 9 bases identical to TRBD1. The V and J ends lost 6 bases and 7 bases, in that order; junction bases with no gene match: 9. Germline loops: CDR1 SNHLY, CDR2 FYNNEI. The CDR3 contains 15 residues. The CDR3 nucleotides read TGTGCCAGCAGGCCTCGGACAGGGGATGGTGAAAAACTGTTTTTT. Translation: CASRPRTGDGEKLFF.

The chain employs TRBV7-9 and TRBJ1-1; no clear D. This CDR3 has 15 residues. The V and J ends lost 1 base and 6 bases respectively, with 15 bases between them. Germline V gene data show CDR1 as SEHNR and CDR2 as FQNEAQ (reference sequence). The CDR3 nucleotides read TGTGCCAGCAGCTTAGTAAGTCCGGGGAGGTCTGAAGCTTTCTTT. This gives the protein CASSLVSPGRSEAFF.

DNA of the CDR3: TGTGCCAGCAGTTACGGACTTCTCTACGAGCAGTACTTC. Residues: CASSYGLLYEQYF. The chain carries TRBV6-6 and TRBJ2-7; tentative D call: TRBD2 (5 bases). There are 13 residues in the CDR3. Germline CDR1 is MNHNY and CDR2 is SVGAGI (reference sequence). Trimming left V 2 bases short and J 3 bases short, with 8 bases between.

V and J are TRBV7-3 and TRBJ2-5, with 8 bases aligning to TRBD2. The ends lost 1 base at V and 5 bases at J; junction bases unmatched: 6. Germline CDR1 SGHTA, CDR2 FQGTGA. This CDR3 is 15 amino acids long. In DNA, the CDR3 is TGTGCCAGCAGCTTAAGCGGGGGGTTCCAGGAGACCCAGTACTTC. Its translation is CASSLSGGFQETQYF.

This clone occurred a few times. This chain joins TRBV2 and TRBJ1-3; no clear D gene. The CDR3 covers 13 residues. The V gene's germline CDR1 is SNHLY and CDR2 FYNNEI. V was clipped by 7 bases and J by 1 base, with 8 bases between them. CDR3 DNA: TGTGCCAGCATGCGGGGATCTGGAAACACCATATATTTT. It codes for CASMRGSGNTIYF.

The genes are TRBV7-8 and TRBJ2-5; maybe TRBD1 (6 bases). Germline loops: CDR1 SGHVS, CDR2 FQNEAQ. Trimming shortened V by 5 bases and J by 5 bases, and 18 bases separated the two germline ends. This CDR3 is built from 15 residues. The CDR3 is CASSASGQPKETQYF. The CDR3 nucleotides are TGTGCCAGCAGCGCATCAGGACAGCCGAAGGAGACCCAGTACTTC.

The chain has TRBV25-1 and TRBJ1-2, with 11 bases matching TRBD1. The germline gives CDR1 MGHDK, CDR2 SYGVNS. The J segment lost 8 bases and the V segment lost 4 bases, leaving 12 bases of the junction unmatched. CDR3 length equals 16 residues. CDR3 amino acids: CASSGGTDRGHQGYTF. The DNA for the CDR3 is TGTGCCAGCAGTGGCGGTACGGACAGGGGGCATCAGGGCTACACCTTC.